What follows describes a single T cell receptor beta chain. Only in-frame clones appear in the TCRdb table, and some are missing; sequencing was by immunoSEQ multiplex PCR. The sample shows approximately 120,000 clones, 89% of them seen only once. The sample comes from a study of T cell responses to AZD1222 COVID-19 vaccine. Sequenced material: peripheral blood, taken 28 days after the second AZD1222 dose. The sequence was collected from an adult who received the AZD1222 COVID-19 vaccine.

The CDR3 protein is CAWSVRGPGNTIYF. The DNA of the CDR3 is TGTGCCTGGAGTGTACGGGGTCCTGGAAACACCATATATTTT. The chain uses TRBV30 and TRBJ1-3, with D hard to call. Trimming removed 0 bases from V and 2 bases from J, with 8 bases in between. The CDR3 extends over 14 amino acids. The germline V gene has CDR1 GTSNPN and CDR2 SVGIG (reference sequence).